This T cell receptor (beta chain) was identified in a study of post-analysis software for immune sequencing data. Trimming took 1 base from V and 8 from J, leaving 6 bases between them. From germline, CDR1 is SEHNR and CDR2 FQNEAQ (reference sequence). This CDR3 is built from 12 residues. Unique molecular identifiers were built into the TCR beta cDNA libraries. A single record per CDR3 protein comes from TCRdb applying MiXCR to the PCR reads. The table lists roughly 800,000 distinct CDR3 sequences, 25% to 30% of them singletons. Study-wide results and caveats: Patients had higher frequencies than controls of roughly 5 TRBV segments, including TRBV5-6, TRBV5-1 and TRBV20-1. When compared against controls, multiple sclerosis patients showed significantly lower normalized Chao1 diversity.

About this clonotype: Antigen unknown.

The clonotype was recovered from a girl aged 10-17 years with multiple sclerosis. Source material: blood. This chain links TRBV7-9 with TRBJ2-1, with no clear D. In nucleotides, the CDR3 is TGTGCCAGCAGCTTAGGGTTCCATGAGCAGTTCTTC. This sequence encodes CASSLGFHEQFF.